These 5 T cell receptor beta chains came from one sample sequenced in a study of molecular identifiers for immune sequencing clone quantification. TCRdb recomputed calls from the PCR reads with MiXCR, one row per CDR3 protein. Among under 650,000 distinct CDR3 sequences listed, about 20% were seen once. The sample comprised naive CD8+ T cells from blood, with Jurkat cell RNA spiked in. Subset here: FACS-sorted CD8+CD4-CCR7+CD45RA+ naive T cells. These receptors were collected from a human donor in good health. Some libraries in this study had Jurkat cell RNA spiked in.

This clonotype occurred many times. The chain joins TRBV5-6 to TRBJ1-5, with TRBD1 matching 7 bases. V was clipped by 4 bases and J by 4 bases; unmatched bases: 5. Germline values: CDR1 SGHDT, CDR2 YYEEEE. There are 14 residues in the CDR3. The CDR3: CASSTGQANQPQHF. CDR3 nucleotides: TGTGCCAGCAGCACTGGACAGGCAAATCAGCCCCAGCATTTT.

The sample holds many counts of this clonotype. The rearrangement links TRBV24-1 to TRBJ2-1; TRBD1 matches 10 bases. J was trimmed by 5 bases and V by 9 bases; bases with no gene match: 15. CDR3 length: 17 residues. Germline-derived CDR1 and CDR2 are KGHDR and SFDVKD. The CDR3 DNA reads as TGTGCCACCCAACCCGACAGGGGGCATTTAGGCAACAATGAGCAGTTCTTC. This gives the protein CATQPDRGHLGNNEQFF.

Worth noting for this clonotype: A much larger clonotype is one base distant, so this may be a read error. The missing conserved phenylalanine or tryptophan at the end of this CDR3 makes a read error likely. J is TRBJ1-1 and V is TRBV27; D is undetermined. The length of the CDR3 is 16 residues. The germline V and J ends were trimmed by 0 bases and 0 bases, with 11 bases remaining between them. Germline CDR1 MNHEY, CDR2 SMNVEV (reference sequence). CDR3 DNA sequence: TGTGCCAGCAGTTTATCTGAGAGGGTGCTGAACACTGAAGCTTTCTCT. This translates into CASSLSERVLNTEAFS.

This clonotype has ten or more counts. This chain connects TRBV12-3 or TRBV12-4 to TRBJ1-4; 7 bases are a match to TRBD1. The CDR3 loop spans 14 amino acids. V was clipped by 5 bases and J by 7 bases; unmatched bases: 7. In DNA, the CDR3 is TGTGCCAGCAGTACCACAGGGGTGGGTGAAAAACTGTTTTTT. Translating gives CASSTTGVGEKLFF.

This clonotype was seen at least ten times. The rearrangement uses TRBV7-2 and TRBJ2-1, with a tentative D call TRBD1 (5 bases). CDR1 is SGHTA, CDR2 FQGNSA, per germline. There are 16 residues in the CDR3. The V and J ends lost 4 bases and 4 bases respectively, with 17 bases between them. The CDR3 coding sequence is TGTGCCAGCAGCTCCCCCCGGGTGGGGCAGTACAATGAGCAGTTCTTC. Protein sequence: CASSSPRVGQYNEQFF.